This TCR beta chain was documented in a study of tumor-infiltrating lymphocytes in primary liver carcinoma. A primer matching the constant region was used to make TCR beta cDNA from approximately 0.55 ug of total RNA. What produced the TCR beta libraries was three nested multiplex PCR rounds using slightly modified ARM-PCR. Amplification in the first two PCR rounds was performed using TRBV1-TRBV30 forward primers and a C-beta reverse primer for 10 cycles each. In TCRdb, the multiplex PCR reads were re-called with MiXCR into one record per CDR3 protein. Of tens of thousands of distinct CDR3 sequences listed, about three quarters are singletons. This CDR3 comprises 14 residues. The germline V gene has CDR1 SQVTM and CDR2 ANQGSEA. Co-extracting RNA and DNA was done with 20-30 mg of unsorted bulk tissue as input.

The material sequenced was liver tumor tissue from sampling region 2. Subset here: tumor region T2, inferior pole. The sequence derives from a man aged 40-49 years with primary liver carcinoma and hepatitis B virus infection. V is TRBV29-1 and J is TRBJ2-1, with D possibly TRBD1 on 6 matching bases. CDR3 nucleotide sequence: TGCAACGGGATCGGACAGAGGATCTACAATGAGCAGTTCTTC. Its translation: CNGIGQRIYNEQFF.